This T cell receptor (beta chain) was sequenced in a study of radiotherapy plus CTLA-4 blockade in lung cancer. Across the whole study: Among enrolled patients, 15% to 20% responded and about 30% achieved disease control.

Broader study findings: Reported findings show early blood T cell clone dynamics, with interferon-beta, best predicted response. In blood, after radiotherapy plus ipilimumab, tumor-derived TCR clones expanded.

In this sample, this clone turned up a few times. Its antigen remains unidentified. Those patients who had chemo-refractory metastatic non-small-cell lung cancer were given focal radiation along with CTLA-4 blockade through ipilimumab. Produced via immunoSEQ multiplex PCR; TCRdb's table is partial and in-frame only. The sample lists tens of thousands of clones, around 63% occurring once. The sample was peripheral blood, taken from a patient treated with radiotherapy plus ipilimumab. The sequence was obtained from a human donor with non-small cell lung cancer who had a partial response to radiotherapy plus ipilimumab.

For the CDR3, the DNA is TGTGCCAGCAGCCGGGACTTGAACACTGAAGCTTTCTTT. Protein: CASSRDLNTEAFF. The chain uses TRBV7-9 and TRBJ1-1, with D possibly matching TRBD1 (5 bases). Germline lookup yields CDR1 SEHNR and CDR2 FQNEAQ (reference sequence). Trimming took off 5 bases at V and 0 bases at J, with 7 bases between the two ends. The CDR3 covers 13 residues.